The subject of this entry is one T cell receptor beta chain. The record originates from a study of T cell responses to AZD1222 COVID-19 vaccine. Trimming stripped 2 bases from V and 5 bases from J, with 9 bases between. In germline, CDR1 is SEHNR, CDR2 FQNEAQ (reference sequence). The CDR3 covers 13 residues. Repertoires were generated with immunoSEQ multiplex PCR, while TCRdb's copy carries only in-frame clones and drops some. The data show approximately 60,000 clones, roughly 84% seen once. The V and J genes are TRBV7-9 and TRBJ2-5; D is unresolved. This clonotype was obtained from an adult in good health. The sequencing here drew on peripheral blood, taken on day 0 of AZD1222 vaccination. The CDR3 nucleotides are TGTGCCAGCAGCTTAAACTATCTGGAGACCCAGTACTTC. Translation gives CASSLNYLETQYF.